This passage covers 21 T cell receptor beta chains from one sample sequenced in a study of spatial heterogeneity in lung cancer. Points from the study as a whole: Tumors with more nonsynonymous mutations had more expanded intratumoral alpha and beta TCRs.

As to time point: sample taken at primary tumor resection. These TCRs are of unknown antigen specificity. MiXCR, applied by TCRdb to the 5' RACE reads, yields one record per CDR3 protein. The repertoire includes around 21,000 distinct CDR3 sequences, under 3.5% of them detected once, and 7.7% sits in the top ten. The starting material was lung tumor tissue, obtained at surgery. These receptors originate from a male donor with early-stage non-small cell lung cancer.

This clonotype occurred many times. The chain has TRBV5-1 and TRBJ1-1, with 7 bases that match TRBD1. V shed 2 bases, J shed 10 bases, and the junction held 8 bases outside the gene matches. Looked up from germline, CDR1 is SGHRS and CDR2 is YFSETQ. The CDR3 is made up of 13 amino acids. CDR3 coding DNA: TGCGCCAGCAGCTTTGACTCGACAGGGCGAGCTTTCTTT. Translated: CASSFDSTGRAFF.

This clonotype was detected ten times or more. The chain employs TRBV12-3 or TRBV12-4 and TRBJ1-1; maybe TRBD1 (5 bases). The CDR3 totals 12 residues. V lost 5 bases to trimming and J lost 7 bases, with 11 bases between them. The CDR3 spells CASSRGWIEAFF. For the CDR3, the DNA is TGTGCCAGCAGTAGGGGCTGGATTGAAGCTTTCTTT.

This clonotype occurred many times. The chain couples TRBV9 to TRBJ1-6, with D unclear. This CDR3 has 14 residues. Deletions cut 5 bases from V and 0 bases from J, with 6 bases between. In germline, CDR1 is SGDLS, CDR2 YYNGEE. CDR3 sequence reads: CASSQTSYNSPLHF. CDR3 DNA: TGTGCCAGCAGTCAGACCTCCTATAATTCACCCCTCCACTTT.

This clonotype was counted at least ten times. The CDR3 is CASSLADGLIREKLFF. The CDR3, as DNA: TGTGCCAGCAGCTTAGCGGACGGACTAATTCGGGAAAAACTGTTTTTT. V gene TRBV7-8 combines with J gene TRBJ1-4; no clear D gene. The length of the CDR3 is 16 residues. The germline CDR1 and CDR2 sequences are SGHVS and FQNEAQ. With 0 bases removed from V and 8 bases from J, the gap between germline ends came to 16 bases.

This clonotype has at least ten counts. The chain employs TRBV29-1 and TRBJ2-3, with 7 positions matching TRBD2. V lost 4 bases and J lost 7; bases outside the gene matches: 8. The CDR3 contains 13 residues. CDR1 and CDR2 (germline): SQVTM, ANQGSEA. CDR3 protein: CSVVLAGAHTQYF. The DNA for the CDR3 is TGCAGCGTTGTTTTAGCGGGTGCCCATACGCAGTATTTT.

The table lists this clonotype with many counts. The V gene is TRBV7-9, the J gene TRBJ2-1; D uncertain. V lost 1 base and J lost 6, with 10 bases in between. This CDR3 is built from 14 residues. Germline CDR1 and CDR2: SEHNR and FQNEAQ (reference sequence). CDR3 nucleotides: TGTGCCAGCAGCTTAGTAAGTCACGCCAATGAGCAGTTCTTC. As protein: CASSLVSHANEQFF.

In its sample, this clonotype was seen many times. V is TRBV7-3 and J is TRBJ1-1; 7 bases are a match to TRBD1. Germline lookup yields CDR1 SGHTA and CDR2 FQGTGA. Losses at the gene ends were 5 bases for V and 4 bases for J; bases not matched to a gene: 7. This CDR3 region has 14 residues. This CDR3 is CASSPQGFGTEAFF. The CDR3 nucleotides are TGTGCCAGCAGCCCACAGGGGTTTGGCACTGAAGCTTTCTTT.

This clonotype was counted ten times or more. The chain employs TRBV2 and TRBJ2-3; D is unresolved. The germline gives CDR1 SNHLY, CDR2 FYNNEI. The V gene lost 3 bases and the J gene lost 0 bases, with 13 bases spanning the gap. CDR3 length: 16 amino acids. CDR3 bases: TGTGCCAGCAGTGACGACTCCCCATCGAGCACAGATACGCAGTATTTT. This encodes CASSDDSPSSTDTQYF. Full variable domain (rest looked up from reference TRBV2 and TRBJ2-3): EPEVTQTPSHQVTQMGQEVILRCVPISNHLYFYWYRQILGQKVEFLVSFYNNEISEKSEIFDDQFSVERPDGSNFTLKIRSTKLEDSAMYFCASSDDSPSSTDTQYFGPGTRLTVL.

At least ten counts were recorded for this clonotype. The CDR3 coding sequence is TGCAGCGTACAACTCGGGACTAGCGGGAGGGGTGAGCAGTTCTTC. Translation gives CSVQLGTSGRGEQFF. The V gene is TRBV29-1, the J gene TRBJ2-1; 16 nucleotides agree with TRBD2. The trim removed 6 bases at V and 9 bases at J, leaving 8 bases unmatched. The CDR3 has 15 amino acids. CDR1 is SQVTM, CDR2 ANQGSEA, per germline.

This clonotype was seen repeatedly, ten times or more. The chain has TRBV10-3 and TRBJ1-2; TRBD1 matches at 9 bases. The trim removed 2 bases at V and 3 bases at J, leaving 13 bases unmatched. Germline values: CDR1 ENHRY, CDR2 SYGVKD. The CDR3 contains 18 residues. For the CDR3, the DNA is TGTGCCATCAGTGAGCCACTGGGACAGGGTTTTTCTTACTATGGCTACACCTTC. Translation: CAISEPLGQGFSYYGYTF.

This clonotype has at least ten counts. The chain recombines TRBV13 with TRBJ2-1; 8 nucleotides line up with TRBD2. The CDR3 length is 12 residues. V lost 4 bases, J lost 7 bases, and 0 bases stayed unmatched. The V gene's germline CDR1 is PRHDT and CDR2 FYEKMQ (reference sequence). CDR3: CASSSGGNEQFF. The DNA for the CDR3 is TGTGCCAGCAGCTCGGGGGGGAATGAGCAGTTCTTC.

This clonotype showed up many times. CDR3: CASSLIGVRGELFF. DNA for the CDR3: TGCGCCAGCAGCCTAATAGGGGTCCGCGGGGAGCTGTTTTTT. The V call is TRBV4-1, the J call TRBJ2-2, with D possibly being TRBD1 (5 bases). This CDR3 contains 14 residues. CDR1 and CDR2 from the germline V gene are MGHRA and YSYEKL. V lost 4 bases, J lost 7 bases, and 13 bases lay in between.

At least ten counts were recorded for this clonotype. This may be a read error, as it is one base from a much larger clone. The chain has TRBV7-2 and TRBJ2-1; no reliable D call. Trimming took off 6 bases at V and 4 bases at J, with 4 bases between the two ends. The CDR3 contains 11 residues. Germline V gene data show CDR1 as SGHTA and CDR2 as FQGNSA. The chain's CDR3 is CASRIYNEQFF. The CDR3 DNA sequence: TGTGCCAGCAGAATATACAATGAGCAGTTCTTC.

This clonotype has a count of ten or more. The chain has TRBV5-6 and TRBJ2-7; D is possibly TRBD2 (5 bases). The V gene lost 0 bases and the J gene lost 7 bases, with 20 bases spanning the gap. There are 16 residues in the CDR3. Per germline, CDR1 SGHDT and CDR2 YYEEEE. CDR3 bases: TGTGCCAGCAGCTTGGCCGGGGTCAGACCTACGAGGGAGCAGTACTTC. Its translation: CASSLAGVRPTREQYF.

This clonotype came up many times. J is TRBJ2-3 and V is TRBV20-1; possibly TRBD1 or TRBD2 for D (5 bases each). This CDR3 contains 15 residues. V was clipped by 6 bases and J by 2 bases, with 18 bases between them. In germline, CDR1 is DFQATT, CDR2 SNEGSKA (reference sequence). The CDR3: CSALPRDLNTDTQYF. As DNA, the CDR3 is TGCAGTGCCCTCCCCCGGGACCTGAACACAGATACGCAGTATTTT.

This clonotype occurred many times. V is TRBV24-1 and J is TRBJ1-2; D unclear. Germline V gene sequence: CDR1 KGHDR, CDR2 SFDVKD. CDR3 size: 13 residues. V was shortened by 9 bases and J by 8 bases, with 18 bases between the two germline ends. The DNA of the CDR3 is TGTGCCACCTCTTTAGGTCACCTTGGAGGCTACACCTTC. Residues: CATSLGHLGGYTF.

This clonotype was observed at least ten times. The chain recombines TRBV29-1 with TRBJ2-7; a weak D match, TRBD2 (5 bases). This CDR3 spans 13 amino acids. Trimming shortened V by 5 bases and J by 2 bases, and 13 bases separated the two germline ends. The germline gives CDR1 SQVTM, CDR2 ANQGSEA. The CDR3 spells CSVFGLGTYEQYF. The CDR3, as DNA: TGCAGCGTTTTCGGACTGGGAACCTACGAGCAGTACTTC.

In its sample, this clonotype was seen many times. The chain employs TRBV27 and TRBJ1-1; D is unresolved. CDR3 length: 13 residues. Germline CDR1 reads MNHEY; CDR2 reads SMNVEV (reference sequence). V lost 4 bases and J 6 bases, leaving 12 bases between the germline ends. Here the CDR3 reads CASSSGGRSEAFF. CDR3 DNA sequence: TGTGCCAGCAGTTCCGGAGGGCGCTCTGAAGCTTTCTTT.

This clonotype was picked up many times. The rearrangement uses TRBV12-3 or TRBV12-4 and TRBJ2-1; D not certain. The CDR3 runs 11 residues. V was cut by 3 bases and J by 11 bases, with 8 bases left in between. CDR3 region: CASSLAGQQFF. The CDR3 region has the DNA TGTGCCAGCAGTTTGGCTGGACAGCAGTTCTTC.

This clonotype was seen repeatedly, ten times or more. This chain uses TRBV3-1 with TRBJ1-1, with a weak D call TRBD1 (5 bases). Germline values: CDR1 LGHDT, CDR2 YNNKEL (reference sequence). Trimming took off 8 bases at V and 3 bases at J, with 16 bases between the two ends. The CDR3 has 14 residues. The CDR3 spells CASGSYRGDTEAFF. CDR3 coding DNA: TGTGCCAGCGGGTCCTATAGGGGCGACACTGAAGCTTTCTTT. Variable domain in full (rest from reference TRBV3-1 and TRBJ1-1): DTAVSQTPKYLVTQMGNDKSIKCEQNLGHDTMYWYKQDSKKFLKIMFSYNNKELIINETVPNRFSPKSPDKAHLNLHINSLELGDSAVYFCASGSYRGDTEAFFGQGTRLTVV.

This clonotype was observed at least ten times. In nucleotides, the CDR3 is TGCGCCAGCAGCTTCGGGGGACAGGGAGGCACAGATACGCAGTATTTT. Translation gives CASSFGGQGGTDTQYF. The rearrangement uses TRBV5-1 and TRBJ2-3; 9 bases match TRBD1. V lost 2 bases to trimming and J lost 1 base; unmatched junction nucleotides: 5. The CDR3 loop spans 16 amino acids. In germline, CDR1 is SGHRS, CDR2 YFSETQ.